The 30 T cell receptor beta chains presented below share a single source sample, sequenced in a study of identical twins' blood T cells. TCRdb re-derived calls from the 5' RACE reads in MiXCR, one entry per CDR3 protein. The repertoire has roughly 340,000 distinct CDR3 sequences, over 25% of them found once; the top ten carry roughly 6.1%. The sample was PBMCs. These receptors were taken from a woman aged 18-55 years in good health.

As DNA, the CDR3 is TGTGCCATCAGTGAGTCGATCAGGGCCGGGAAGAACACTGAAGCTTTCTTT. Its protein is CAISESIRAGKNTEAFF. This rearrangement joins TRBV10-3 to TRBJ1-1; D perhaps matches TRBD1 (5 bases). Trimming shortened V by 0 bases and J by 1 base, and 15 bases separated the two germline ends. This CDR3 is 17 amino acids long. CDR1 is ENHRY and CDR2 is SYGVKD in the germline V gene.

This clonotype has at least ten counts. A much larger clone is a single base away; this may be a read error. V usage is TRBV29-1 and J usage is TRBJ2-3; D is ambiguous. Per the germline V gene, CDR1 is SQVTM and CDR2 is ANQGSEA. Trimming cost V 3 bases and J 3 bases, with 1 base left between them. CDR3 length: 10 amino acids. The CDR3 spells CSVETDTQYF. The CDR3 nucleotides read TGCAGCGTTGAGACAGATACGCAGTATTTT.

This clonotype was observed a few times. The V and J genes are TRBV29-1 and TRBJ2-3; tentatively, D is TRBD2 (6 bases). CDR1 and CDR2 from the germline V gene are SQVTM and ANQGSEA. The CDR3 is made up of 16 amino acids. V was cut by 4 bases and J by 3 bases, with 20 bases left in between. The CDR3: CSVARRGRAGTDTQYF. CDR3 in DNA: TGCAGCGTTGCTCGACGAGGACGCGCGGGGACAGATACGCAGTATTTT.

The chain recombines TRBV12-5 with TRBJ2-2, with unresolved D. In germline, CDR1 is LGHNT, CDR2 FRNRAP. This CDR3 is built from 16 residues. V was cut by 4 bases and J by 4 bases, with 16 bases left in between. The CDR3 reads CASGSPSLGSTGELFF. DNA of the CDR3: TGTGCTAGTGGTTCGCCCTCCCTAGGATCCACCGGGGAGCTGTTTTTT.

DNA for the CDR3: TGCGCCAGCAGCCAAGGTCCGGACAGGACGAACACCGGGGAGCTGTTTTTT. Residues: CASSQGPDRTNTGELFF. The chain has TRBV4-3 and TRBJ2-2, with 7 bases identical to TRBD1. The CDR3 covers 17 residues. Per the germline V gene, CDR1 is LGHNA and CDR2 is YSLEER. V was pared by 1 base and J by 0 bases, with 5 bases of the junction left unmatched.

The genes are TRBV29-1 and TRBJ2-3, with D unclear. Germline V lookup: CDR1 SQVTM, CDR2 ANQGSEA. The CDR3 loop spans 12 amino acids. V lost 4 bases, J lost 2 bases, and 7 bases lay in between. CDR3 coding DNA: TGCAGCGTTGGGACGACCACAGATACGCAGTATTTT. Its translation is CSVGTTTDTQYF.

This clonotype has only a few counts. The rearrangement links TRBV18 to TRBJ2-5; D remains ambiguous. CDR1 is KGHSH, CDR2 LQKENI, per germline. Trimming took 5 bases from V and 2 from J, leaving 9 bases between them. CDR3 length: 13 amino acids. CDR3 coding DNA: TGTGCCAGCTCATGGTCACAGCAAGAGACCCAGTACTTC. Protein: CASSWSQQETQYF. Using reference TRBV18 and TRBJ2-5 for the parts outside the CDR3, the full variable domain is NAGVMQNPRHLVRRRGQEARLRCSPMKGHSHVYWYRQLPEEGLKFMVYLQKENIIDESGMPKERFSAEFPKEGPSILRIQQVVRGDSAAYFCASSWSQQETQYFGPGTRLLVL.

The chain has TRBV20-1 and TRBJ2-2, with D maybe TRBD2 (6 bases). This CDR3 is built from 15 residues. Per the germline V gene, CDR1 is DFQATT and CDR2 is SNEGSKA (reference sequence). Trimming shortened V by 7 bases and J by 4 bases, and 19 bases separated the two germline ends. The CDR3 here is CSVATGLTSTGELFF. CDR3 nucleotide sequence: TGCAGTGTTGCGACGGGACTGACTTCCACCGGGGAGCTGTTTTTT.

About this clonotype itself: Given the absence of the conserved phenylalanine or tryptophan at the CDR3 end, a read error is likely. The chain has TRBV29-1 and TRBJ2-3; 7 bases are shared with TRBD2. This CDR3 region has 14 residues. Germline V gives CDR1 SQVTM, CDR2 ANQGSEA. DNA of the CDR3: TGCAGTGTGAGCGGGGAACCTAGCACAGATACGCAGTATTCT. Its protein is CSVSGEPSTDTQYS.

This chain uses TRBV6-2 or TRBV6-3 with TRBJ2-3; D is ambiguous. CDR3 size: 12 residues. Trimming took off 8 bases at V and 4 bases at J, with 10 bases between the two ends. Germline V gene data show CDR1 as MNHEY and CDR2 as SVGEGT. The DNA of the CDR3 is TGTGCCAGCGCAGGAGTTGCAGATACGCAGTATTTT. Amino acid sequence: CASAGVADTQYF.

This chain joins TRBV20-1 and TRBJ1-3; 8 bases match TRBD1. The J segment lost 8 bases and the V segment lost 3 bases, leaving 6 bases of the junction unmatched. Germline CDR1 DFQATT, CDR2 SNEGSKA (reference sequence). The CDR3 totals 13 residues. CDR3 residues: CSARGPGGYTIYF. The CDR3 nucleotides are TGCAGTGCTAGGGGTCCAGGGGGCTACACCATATATTTT.

This chain uses TRBV6-6 with TRBJ2-3; D not certain. V lost 5 bases and J lost 1, with 10 bases in between. This CDR3 is built from 14 residues. Germline lookup yields CDR1 MNHNY and CDR2 SVGAGI (reference sequence). DNA for the CDR3: TGTGCCAGCAGTGACCCTTATCGCACAGATACGCAGTATTTT. It yields the protein CASSDPYRTDTQYF.

V and J are TRBV29-1 and TRBJ1-5; D may be TRBD1 (5 bases). The CDR3 is 13 amino acids. Germline CDR1 SQVTM, CDR2 ANQGSEA. Trimming removed 6 bases from V and 2 bases from J, with 11 bases in between. The CDR3 sequence is CSVPGRGNQPQHF. CDR3 nucleotides: TGCAGCGTCCCAGGGCGGGGCAATCAGCCCCAGCATTTT.

The sample holds a few counts of this clonotype. This chain joins TRBV3-1 and TRBJ2-7; 9 bases fit TRBD2. V lost 4 bases and J lost 0; bases outside the gene matches: 13. This CDR3 is built from 18 residues. Germline CDR1 reads LGHDT; CDR2 reads YNNKEL (reference sequence). CDR3 bases: TGTGCCAGCAGCCGACGGACTAGCGCGACTGCGTTCTCCTACGAGCAGTACTTC. Its protein is CASSRRTSATAFSYEQYF.

The V gene is TRBV12-3 or TRBV12-4, the J gene TRBJ2-3; D uncertain. This CDR3 region has 11 residues. The V end lost 3 bases, the J end lost 9 bases, and 7 bases lay between the germline ends. The CDR3 nucleotides are TGTGCCAGCAGTTTTATGGAAACGCAGTATTTT. As protein: CASSFMETQYF.

The genes are TRBV2 and TRBJ1-1, with D tentatively TRBD1 (5 bases). V was pared by 7 bases and J by 3 bases, with 12 bases between. CDR1 is SNHLY and CDR2 is FYNNEI in the germline V gene. The CDR3 has 13 amino acids. The CDR3 spells CASTGNEDTEAFF. DNA for the CDR3: TGTGCCAGCACAGGGAACGAAGACACTGAAGCTTTCTTT.

In the case of this clonotype: A much larger clone sits a single nucleotide away, making a read error possible. This chain links TRBV7-6 with TRBJ2-1; perhaps TRBD2 as D (7 bases). CDR3 length: 14 amino acids. The germline V gene has CDR1 SGHVS and CDR2 FNYEAQ. Here the CDR3 DNA reads TGTGCCATCAGCTTGAGGGGGGGAAAAGATGAGCAGTTCTTC. Translation gives CAISLRGGKDEQFF.

The table lists this clonotype with many counts. The genes are TRBV7-9 and TRBJ2-7, with D perhaps being TRBD1 or TRBD2 (6 bases each). Trimming left V 0 bases short and J 5 bases short, with 17 bases between. The CDR3 has 16 residues. Germline CDR1 reads SEHNR; CDR2 reads FQNEAQ (reference sequence). The CDR3 DNA reads as TGTGCCAGCAGCTTAGCGCGGCTTGCGGAGGGGGACGAGCAGTACTTC. Its translation is CASSLARLAEGDEQYF. Looking up the rest from reference TRBV7-9 and TRBJ2-7 gives the full variable domain: DTGVSQNPRHKITKRGQNVTFRCDPISEHNRLYWYRQTLGQGPEFLTYFQNEAQLEKSRLLSDRFSAERPKGSFSTLEIQRTEQGDSAMYLCASSLARLAEGDEQYFGPGTRLTVT.

This clonotype was detected only a few times. The genes are TRBV10-3 and TRBJ1-2, with D unclear. The CDR3 consists of 11 residues. The V gene lost 3 bases and the J gene lost 10 bases, with 9 bases spanning the gap. Per the germline V gene, CDR1 is ENHRY and CDR2 is SYGVKD. DNA for the CDR3: TGTGCCATCAGTGACGAAGACGTCTACACCTTC. This translates into CAISDEDVYTF.

This clonotype was detected a few times. This sequence joins TRBV6-2 or TRBV6-3 and TRBJ2-7, with D possibly matching TRBD1 (6 bases). The length of the CDR3 is 19 residues. V was pared by 6 bases and J by 0 bases, with 27 bases between. Germline CDR1 MNHEY, CDR2 SVGEGT. CDR3 coding DNA: TGTGCCAGCAGCCCTGGTCGTGGCAGGGGTAAGTCGGACTCCTACGAGCAGTACTTC. This encodes CASSPGRGRGKSDSYEQYF.

The sample holds a few counts of this clonotype. The chain is built from TRBV20-1 and TRBJ2-3; 8 bases match TRBD2. This CDR3 has 14 residues. J lost 2 bases, V lost 4 bases, and 5 bases had no gene match. Germline values: CDR1 DFQATT, CDR2 SNEGSKA (reference sequence). In nucleotides, the CDR3 is TGCAGTGCTACGGTAGCGGGACTCACAGATACGCAGTATTTT. Its protein is CSATVAGLTDTQYF.

This clonotype was counted a few times. The chain combines TRBV12-3 or TRBV12-4 with TRBJ2-3; D is undetermined. With 8 bases removed from V and 8 bases from J, the gap between germline ends came to 14 bases. The CDR3 has 12 amino acids. This CDR3 is CASGVPVGTQYF. Written as DNA, the CDR3 is TGTGCCAGCGGCGTTCCAGTGGGTACGCAGTATTTT.

The V gene is TRBV20-1, the J gene TRBJ1-2; D is perhaps TRBD1 (5 bases). V gave up 3 bases and J gave up 0 bases, with 8 bases separating them. The CDR3 has 13 residues. Per germline, CDR1 DFQATT and CDR2 SNEGSKA (reference sequence). The CDR3 sequence: CSASGGANYGYTF. DNA for the CDR3: TGCAGTGCTAGCGGGGGGGCTAACTATGGCTACACCTTC.

The chain is built from TRBV6-1 and TRBJ1-3; 7 nucleotides align to TRBD1. The CDR3 loop spans 16 amino acids. Germline lookup yields CDR1 MNHNS and CDR2 SASEGT. Trimming removed 5 bases from V and 3 bases from J; junction bases left unmatched: 10. In DNA, the CDR3 is TGTGCCAGCAGTTCGCAAAATACAGGGGATGGAAACACCATATATTTT. This encodes CASSSQNTGDGNTIYF.

The J gene is TRBJ2-2, the V gene TRBV15; D is undetermined. Per the germline V gene, CDR1 is LNHNV and CDR2 is YYDKDF (reference sequence). This CDR3 contains 15 residues. The ends were cut back, 0 bases at V and 5 bases at J, with 10 bases in the middle. The CDR3 nucleotides read TGTGCCACCAGCAGAGATCTGACGGGTACCGGGGAGCTGTTTTTT. It specifies CATSRDLTGTGELFF.

J is TRBJ1-2 and V is TRBV6-2 or TRBV6-3; D is ambiguous. The germline V gene encodes CDR1 MNHEY and CDR2 SVGEGT. The CDR3 spans 14 residues. Trimming removed 6 bases at V and 8 bases at J, with 19 bases between. CDR3 protein: CASSQITSVNGYTF. CDR3 coding DNA: TGTGCCAGCAGCCAAATTACAAGTGTCAACGGCTACACCTTC.

The table lists this clonotype with a few counts. J is TRBJ1-2 and V is TRBV19; unclear D gene. The length of the CDR3 is 13 residues. Looked up from germline, CDR1 is LNHDA and CDR2 is SQIVND (reference sequence). Trimming shortened V by 0 bases and J by 5 bases, and 7 bases separated the two germline ends. CDR3 sequence: CASSIDSGYGYTF. The CDR3 region has the DNA TGTGCCAGTAGTATAGATTCCGGGTATGGCTACACCTTC.

About this clonotype: One end of the junction does not line up with germline, which may come from a read error. The chain recombines TRBV20-1 with TRBJ1-1; D may be TRBD1 (5 bases). CDR1 and CDR2 from the germline V gene are DFQATT and SNEGSKA (reference sequence). The CDR3 runs 14 residues. The DNA for the CDR3 is TGCAGTGCTCGGAAACCAGGGTCGAACACTGAATCTTTCTTT. Its protein is CSARKPGSNTESFF.

Only one count was recorded for this clonotype. The chain employs TRBV10-3 and TRBJ1-5, with D uncertain. The V end lost 2 bases, the J end lost 7 bases, and 15 bases lay between the germline ends. This CDR3 has 15 residues. The germline gives CDR1 ENHRY, CDR2 SYGVKD. This CDR3 is CAISEESLGRQPQHF. In nucleotides, the CDR3 is TGTGCCATCAGTGAGGAGAGTCTGGGGAGGCAGCCCCAGCATTTT.

With regard to this clonotype: A read error may explain this, as a much larger clone is one base away. The V and J genes are TRBV12-5 and TRBJ2-2; a weak D match, TRBD1 (6 bases). The CDR3 has 17 amino acids. From germline, CDR1 is LGHNT and CDR2 FRNRAP. The CDR3 spells CVSGLGQTQTNTGELFF. CDR3 nucleotides: TGTGTTAGTGGTCTCGGACAGACTCAAACGAACACCGGGGAGCTGTTTTTT.